These T cell receptor beta chains were read from a single sample in a study of T cells in Graves' hyperthyroidism and ophthalmopathy. TCRdb reprocessed the multiplex PCR reads via MiXCR and lists one record per CDR3 protein. The data contain some 300,000 distinct CDR3 sequences, approximately 19% of them singletons. Sequenced material: blood. The receptors were sampled from a man in his forties or fifties with Graves' ophthalmopathy. Both conserved end residues are part of each CDR3. D genes are given only for firm matches. Size is omitted from some rows. Given values are once, few, many or a class for expanded clones.

j_gene | v_gene | d_gene | abundance | CDR3aa | CDR3nt
TRBJ1-5 | TRBV6-2/TRBV6-3 | NA | many | CASSSRGYNQPQHF | TGTGCCAGCAGTTCCAGGGGCTACAATCAGCCCCAGCATTTT
TRBJ2-1 | TRBV7-2 | TRBD2 | many | CASSSASSGSRYEQFF | TGTGCCAGCAGCTCCGCCTCTAGCGGGAGTAGGTATGAGCAGTTCTTC
TRBJ2-3 | TRBV4-1 | NA | NA | CASSLTGAPPADTQYF | TGCGCCAGCAGCCTAACCGGGGCTCCTCCCGCAGATACGCAGTATTTT
TRBJ1-5 | TRBV3-1 | NA | few | CASSQDLGGYSNQPQHF | TGTGCCAGCAGCCAAGATCTGGGGGGGTATAGCAATCAGCCCCAGCATTTT
TRBJ2-3 | TRBV5-1 | NA | many | CASSSIVVGPSTDTQYF | TGCGCCAGCAGCTCAATCGTGGTGGGGCCTAGCACAGATACGCAGTATTTT
TRBJ2-2 | TRBV9 | TRBD2 | NA | CASSAPGLAVFGELFF | TGTGCCAGCAGCGCCCCGGGACTAGCTGTTTTCGGGGAGCTGTTTTTT
TRBJ2-2 | TRBV9 | TRBD2 | NA | CASSVEGRAVTGELFF | TGTGCCAGCAGCGTAGAAGGGAGGGCCGTCACCGGGGAGCTGTTTTTT
TRBJ2-7 | TRBV11-2 | NA | NA | CASSQTGRSYEQYF | TGTGCCAGCAGTCAAACGGGACGGTCCTACGAGCAGTACTTC
TRBJ2-7 | TRBV7-9 | NA | NA | CASTRLGDFYEQYF | TGTGCCAGCACCCGACTGGGAGATTTCTACGAGCAGTACTTC
TRBJ2-3 | TRBV29-1 | NA | NA | CSVAKTGNWGTQYF | TGCAGCGTCGCTAAAACAGGGAATTGGGGTACGCAGTATTTT
TRBJ2-5 | TRBV7-6 | NA | few | CASSLAGVQETQYF | TGTGCCAGCAGCTTAGCGGGAGTGCAAGAGACCCAGTACTTC
TRBJ1-5 | TRBV7-8 | TRBD1 | many | CATAGQGGQPQHF | TGTGCTACAGCAGGGCAGGGGGGTCAGCCCCAGCATTTT
TRBJ2-6 | TRBV5-8 | TRBD1 | NA | CASSPRTGASGANVLTF | TGTGCCAGCAGCCCCAGGACAGGGGCGTCTGGGGCCAACGTCCTGACTTTC
TRBJ2-7 | TRBV7-9 | TRBD2 | many | CASSSQTGTSGIGEQYF | TGTGCCAGCAGCTCCCAAACAGGGACTAGCGGGATTGGCGAGCAGTACTTC
TRBJ2-2 | TRBV28 | TRBD2 | many | CASLADRPGLAGILNTGELFF | TGTGCCAGCCTGGCGGATAGACCGGGACTAGCGGGGATACTGAACACCGGGGAGCTGTTTTTT
TRBJ2-5 | TRBV11-2 | TRBD2 | many | CASSGRSGRGETQYF | TGTGCCAGCAGCGGGCGTAGCGGGAGAGGAGAGACCCAGTACTTC
TRBJ2-1 | TRBV12-5 | TRBD2 | many | CASGLVLSVGLAGVYNEQFF | TGTGCTAGTGGTTTGGTACTATCCGTTGGACTAGCGGGAGTATACAATGAGCAGTTCTTC
TRBJ2-3 | TRBV27 | TRBD2 | many | CASSLLLAGRGDTQYF | TGTGCCAGCAGCCTATTACTAGCGGGGAGGGGAGATACGCAGTATTTT
TRBJ2-3 | TRBV24-1 | TRBD2 | few | CATSDLGTSADTQYF | TGTGCCACCAGTGATCTAGGGACTAGCGCAGATACGCAGTATTTT
TRBJ2-1 | TRBV5-1 | NA | many | CASSRDGGATQSSQQFF | TGCGCCAGCAGCCGAGATGGGGGGGCTACACAAAGTTCCCAGCAGTTCTTC
TRBJ2-5 | TRBV10-1 | NA | few | CASSESLSGQETQYF | TGCGCCAGCAGTGAGTCTCTCAGCGGCCAAGAGACCCAGTACTTC
TRBJ2-1 | TRBV28 | TRBD2 | NA | CASSSWTSGFYNEQFF | TGTGCCAGCAGTTCGTGGACTAGCGGGTTTTACAATGAGCAGTTCTTC
TRBJ1-2 | TRBV6-1 | NA | NA | CASSEGHYGYTF | TGTGCCAGCAGTGAAGGCCACTATGGCTACACCTTC
TRBJ2-1 | TRBV30 | NA | few | CAWSYPGSSSYNEQFF | TGTGCCTGGTCGTACCCGGGGAGCAGCTCCTACAATGAGCAGTTCTTC
TRBJ1-5 | TRBV20-1 | NA | few | CSARRPYQPQHF | TGCAGTGCTAGACGGCCGTATCAGCCCCAGCATTTT
TRBJ1-3 | TRBV4-1 | NA | few | CASSQAALAVLPGNTIYF | TGCGCCAGCAGCCAAGCGGCTCTGGCGGTACTACCTGGAAACACCATATATTTT
TRBJ2-7 | TRBV28 | TRBD2 | NA | CASSSVLAGEDEQYF | TGTGCCAGCAGTTCCGTACTAGCGGGAGAGGACGAGCAGTACTTC
TRBJ2-7 | TRBV27 | TRBD1 | few | CASSLSGQGSYEQYF | TGTGCCAGCAGTTTATCGGGACAGGGTTCCTACGAGCAGTACTTC
TRBJ2-7 | TRBV5-1 | NA | many | CASSLDGRTESEQYF | TGCGCCAGCAGCTTGGATGGCAGGACGGAGTCCGAGCAGTACTTC
TRBJ1-1 | TRBV27 | NA | many | CASRRRNTEAFF | TGTGCCAGCAGGAGACGGAACACTGAAGCTTTCTTT
TRBJ2-1 | TRBV5-1 | TRBD2 | many | CASSLGLGLAYEQFF | TGCGCCAGCAGCTTGGGCTTAGGACTAGCTTATGAGCAGTTCTTC
TRBJ2-2 | TRBV6-2/TRBV6-3 | NA | NA | CASSGLAEGGELFF | TGTGCCAGCAGTGGCCTCGCGGAGGGCGGGGAGCTGTTTTTT
TRBJ2-7 | TRBV3-1 | NA | NA | CASTPGRNYEQYF | TGTGCCAGCACTCCGGGAAGAAACTACGAGCAGTACTTC
TRBJ2-1 | TRBV3-1 | TRBD1 | NA | CASSQDGFFYGQGGHEQFF | TGTGCCAGCAGCCAAGATGGTTTTTTTTATGGACAGGGGGGTCATGAGCAGTTCTTC
TRBJ2-1 | TRBV19 | TRBD1 | NA | CASRQGDFFYNEQFF | TGTGCCAGTAGACAGGGGGATTTCTTCTACAATGAGCAGTTCTTC